This T cell receptor (beta chain) was sequenced during a study of T cells after yellow fever vaccination. Whole-study results and caveats: Repertoires obtained by FACS sorting could include abundant clonotypes that entered as contaminants from the bulk population.

As for this clonotype: As yet, its antigen is unknown.

TCRdb used MiXCR to reprocess the 5' RACE reads, holding one entry per CDR3 protein. The table has some 340,000 distinct CDR3 sequences, roughly 4% seen once. Trimming left V 4 bases short and J 1 base short, with 12 bases between. The CDR3 extends over 16 amino acids. Germline V CDR1 and CDR2: SGHRS, YFSETQ. This sequence was found in a man younger than 35 who received the YFV17D yellow fever vaccine. The V call is TRBV5-1, the J call TRBJ1-6; possible D gene TRBD1, 5 bases. This specimen consisted of PBMCs, obtained 5 days after the yellow fever booster vaccination. Here the CDR3 DNA reads TGCGCCAGCAGCCCGAGGGGCGAATCCTATAATTCACCCCTCCACTTT. Protein product: CASSPRGESYNSPLHF.